This TCR beta chain was identified in a study of T cells in localized non-small cell lung cancer. Study-level points and caveats: Researchers found a median approximately 55 of the top 100 tumor clones in adjacent lung.

With 0 bases removed from V and 4 bases from J, the gap between germline ends came to 12 bases. This CDR3 is 15 amino acids long. Germline lookup yields CDR1 SGHNT and CDR2 YENEEA. Only in-frame clones appear in the TCRdb table, and some are missing; sequencing was by immunoSEQ multiplex PCR. In the table there are more than 2,500 clones, more than 20% of which are singletons. This clone turned up a few times. Its antigen is currently unknown. The sequences come from lung tumor tissue, collected before any cancer treatment. The V gene is TRBV11-3, the J gene TRBJ1-2; D is undetermined. The TCR was taken from a man aged 40-75 years with stage II lung adenocarcinoma. The CDR3 spells CASSLEREFGYGYTF. DNA of the CDR3: TGTGCCAGCAGCTTAGAAAGGGAGTTCGGCTATGGCTACACCTTC. The whole variable domain, filled in from reference TRBV11-3 and TRBJ1-2, reads EAGVVQSPRYKIIEKKQPVAFWCNPISGHNTLYWYLQNLGQGPELLIRYENEEAVDDSQLPKDRFSAERLKGVDSTLKIQPAELGDSAVYLCASSLEREFGYGYTFGSGTRLTVV.